One and the same sample provided the 11 T cell receptor beta chains below, sequenced in a study of human versus mouse CDR3 diversity and MHC coevolution. Some clones are missing from TCRdb's copy, which holds only in-frame ones; the method was immunoSEQ multiplex PCR. This sample has more than 55,000 clones, with roughly 93% found just once. The sequencing input was naive CD4+ T cells from blood. Documented subset: CD45RO-negative CD62L-positive naive CD4 T cells. The source of these receptors is a person aged 55 to 69 in good health.

Only one count was recorded for this clone. This chain's CDR3 is CASSASTGRSGNTIYF. The CDR3 region has the DNA TGTGCCAGCAGCGCCTCGACTGGTCGCTCTGGAAACACCATATATTTT. The genes are TRBV9 and TRBJ1-3; no clear D. Germline V gives CDR1 SGDLS, CDR2 YYNGEE. Trimming pared 3 bases from V and 0 bases from J, leaving 13 bases between. The length of the CDR3 is 16 residues.

The rearrangement uses TRBV27 and TRBJ2-3, with D hard to call. V dropped 8 bases and J dropped 4 bases, with 16 bases sitting between them. The CDR3 runs to 14 residues. The germline CDR1 and CDR2 sequences are MNHEY and SMNVEV (reference sequence). CDR3 sequence reads: CASRREFRADTQYF. The CDR3 nucleotides are TGTGCCAGCCGCCGAGAGTTTCGTGCAGATACGCAGTATTTT.

The chain has TRBV19 and TRBJ1-4; perhaps TRBD1 as D (5 bases). The germline CDR1 and CDR2 sequences are LNHDA and SQIVND (reference sequence). The CDR3 is made up of 15 amino acids. Deletions cut 3 bases from V and 4 bases from J, with 12 bases between. CDR3 bases: TGTGCCAGTAGTATGAGGAGGGGCAGTAATGAAAAACTGTTTTTT. This codes for CASSMRRGSNEKLFF.

The chain combines TRBV29-1 with TRBJ2-1; unclear D gene. Deletions cut 3 bases from V and 7 bases from J, with 16 bases between. The CDR3 is 14 amino acids. CDR1 is SQVTM, CDR2 ANQGSEA, per germline. CDR3 in amino acids: CSVDGSRVRNEQFF. DNA for the CDR3: TGCAGCGTTGATGGCAGCCGAGTGAGGAATGAGCAGTTCTTC.

This chain connects TRBV9 to TRBJ2-3; 11 bases match TRBD2. CDR3 length: 16 residues. Looked up from germline, CDR1 is SGDLS and CDR2 is YYNGEE. The V gene end was trimmed by 4 bases and the J gene end by 2 bases; junction bases not matched to a gene: 6. The CDR3 reads CASSLSLAGDTDTQYF. In nucleotides, the CDR3 is TGTGCCAGCAGCTTATCACTAGCGGGAGACACAGATACGCAGTATTTT.

This chain connects TRBV5-6 to TRBJ2-5, with 12 nucleotides matching TRBD2. Germline V gene lookup returns CDR1 SGHDT and CDR2 YYEEEE. V dropped 3 bases and J dropped 4; count of bases not matched to a gene: 7. The CDR3 covers 16 residues. Here the CDR3 DNA reads TGTGCCAGCAGCTACCGACTAGCGGGAGTTCCAGAGACCCAGTACTTC. This sequence encodes CASSYRLAGVPETQYF.

The rearrangement uses TRBV18 and TRBJ2-1, with D possibly being TRBD1 (5 bases). V gave up 4 bases and J gave up 3 bases, with 13 bases separating them. The CDR3 spans 15 residues. CDR1 KGHSH and CDR2 LQKENI come from the germline V gene. The DNA of the CDR3 is TGTGCCAGCTCACGCGCCAGGGAAGGCTACAATGAGCAGTTCTTC. Its protein product is CASSRAREGYNEQFF. Drawing the rest from reference TRBV18 and TRBJ2-1, the complete variable domain is NAGVMQNPRHLVRRRGQEARLRCSPMKGHSHVYWYRQLPEEGLKFMVYLQKENIIDESGMPKERFSAEFPKEGPSILRIQQVVRGDSAAYFCASSRAREGYNEQFFGPGTRLTVL.

The chain has TRBV6-6 and TRBJ1-1, with a possible D match to TRBD1 (5 bases). Trimming took 2 bases from V and 2 from J, leaving 9 bases between them. The CDR3 sequence is 14 residues long. Per germline, CDR1 MNHNY and CDR2 SVGAGI (reference sequence). DNA for the CDR3: TGTGCCAGCAGTTACGGGGCAGCCAACACTGAAGCTTTCTTT. It encodes CASSYGAANTEAFF.

This rearrangement joins TRBV11-2 to TRBJ1-1, with no clear D. V was pared by 5 bases and J by 6 bases, with 16 bases between. Germline V gene lookup returns CDR1 SGHAT and CDR2 FQNNGV. CDR3 length: 14 amino acids. For the CDR3, the DNA is TGTGCCAGCAGCCCCCGGAGAGGGAGCGCTGAAGCTTTCTTT. Protein sequence: CASSPRRGSAEAFF.

The CDR3 protein is CASRTSGMTEAFF. Here the CDR3 DNA reads TGTGCCAGCAGAACCTCAGGGATGACTGAAGCTTTCTTT. The V and J genes are TRBV2 and TRBJ1-1; D is perhaps TRBD1 (5 bases). Trimming took 6 bases from V and 5 from J, leaving 13 bases between them. CDR3 length equals 13 residues. Germline CDR1 and CDR2: SNHLY and FYNNEI.

The V gene is TRBV2, the J gene TRBJ2-7; the match to TRBD1 covers 9 bases. Unmatched junction bases numbered 6, after V lost 5 bases and J lost 1 base. Per the germline V gene, CDR1 is SNHLY and CDR2 is FYNNEI. CDR3 size: 15 residues. CDR3 coding DNA: TGTGCCAGCAGTTCAAACAGGGGGCGGTCCTACGAGCAGTACTTC. This gives the protein CASSSNRGRSYEQYF.